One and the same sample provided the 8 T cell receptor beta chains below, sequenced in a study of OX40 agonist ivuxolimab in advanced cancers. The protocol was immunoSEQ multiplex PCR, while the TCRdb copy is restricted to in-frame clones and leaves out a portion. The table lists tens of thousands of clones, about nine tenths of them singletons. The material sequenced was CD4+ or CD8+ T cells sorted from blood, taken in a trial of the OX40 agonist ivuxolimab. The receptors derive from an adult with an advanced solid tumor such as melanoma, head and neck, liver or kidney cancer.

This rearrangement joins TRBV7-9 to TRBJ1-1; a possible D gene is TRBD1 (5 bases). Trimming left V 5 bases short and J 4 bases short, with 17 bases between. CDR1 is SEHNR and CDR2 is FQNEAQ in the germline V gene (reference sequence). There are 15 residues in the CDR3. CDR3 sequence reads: CASSLMGEVGTEAFF. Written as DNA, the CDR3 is TGTGCCAGCAGCCTTATGGGGGAGGTGGGCACTGAAGCTTTCTTT.

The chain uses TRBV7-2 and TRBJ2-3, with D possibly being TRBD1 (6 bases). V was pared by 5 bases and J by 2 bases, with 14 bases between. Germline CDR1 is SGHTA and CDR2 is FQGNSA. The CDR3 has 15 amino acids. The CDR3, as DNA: TGTGCCAGCAGCCCAGTACAGGGTGCCACAGATACGCAGTATTTT. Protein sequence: CASSPVQGATDTQYF.

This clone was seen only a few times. The CDR3 bases are TGTGCCAGCAGCGCCGTGATGGTGAACACAGATACGCAGTATTTT. Translated, it gives CASSAVMVNTDTQYF. This chain uses TRBV28 with TRBJ2-3; no clear D gene. Germline CDR1 is MDHEN and CDR2 is SYDVKM. Trimming took off 6 bases at V and 2 bases at J, with 15 bases between the two ends. This CDR3 has 15 amino acids.

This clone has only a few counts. The CDR3 loop reads CASSFGLGGEQYF. CDR3 bases: TGCGCCAGCAGCTTCGGACTAGGAGGCGAGCAGTACTTC. The chain couples TRBV5-1 to TRBJ2-7, with TRBD2 identical over 7 bases. The CDR3 sequence is 13 residues long. The germline V gene has CDR1 SGHRS and CDR2 YFSETQ. Germline trimming cut 2 bases from V and 6 bases from J; bases unmatched to any gene: 5.

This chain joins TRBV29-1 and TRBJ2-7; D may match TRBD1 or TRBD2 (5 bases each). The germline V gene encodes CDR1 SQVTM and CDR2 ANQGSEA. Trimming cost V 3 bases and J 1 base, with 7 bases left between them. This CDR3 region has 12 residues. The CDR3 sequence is CSVDWGSYEQYF. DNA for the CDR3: TGCAGCGTTGACTGGGGGTCCTACGAGCAGTACTTC.

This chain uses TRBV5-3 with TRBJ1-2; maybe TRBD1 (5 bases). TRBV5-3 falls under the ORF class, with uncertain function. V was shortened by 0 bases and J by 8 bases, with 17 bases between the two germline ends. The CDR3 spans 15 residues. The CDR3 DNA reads TGTGCCAGAAGCTTGGCGGACGCCCGGGACTCCGGCTACACCTTC. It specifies CARSLADARDSGYTF.

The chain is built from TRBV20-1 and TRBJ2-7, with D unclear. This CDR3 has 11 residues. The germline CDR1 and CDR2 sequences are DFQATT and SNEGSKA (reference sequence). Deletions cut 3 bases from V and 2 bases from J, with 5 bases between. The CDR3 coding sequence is TGCAGTGCTAGCGGCGCCTACGAGCAGTACTTC. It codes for CSASGAYEQYF.

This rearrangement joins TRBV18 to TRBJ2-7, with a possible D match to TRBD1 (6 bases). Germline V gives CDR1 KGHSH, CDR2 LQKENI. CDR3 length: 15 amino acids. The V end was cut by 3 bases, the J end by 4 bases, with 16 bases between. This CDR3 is CASSPGAGTLYEQYF. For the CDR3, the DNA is TGTGCCAGCTCACCCGGAGCAGGGACACTTTACGAGCAGTACTTC.